This record covers a single TCR beta chain. The target antigen is unknown. V trimming: 8 bases; J trimming: 4 bases; junction bases outside the gene matches: 11. Germline V gives CDR1 SGHTA, CDR2 FQGNSA. This CDR3 comprises 15 residues. Libraries were prepared by immunoSEQ multiplex PCR; TCRdb keeps only in-frame clonotypes and omits some of them. This table has approximately 100,000 clones, 85% to 90% appearing once. The data were taken from a study of T cell responses to AZD1222 COVID-19 vaccine. General study points: Once two AZD1222 doses were given, Spike-specific TCR breadth and depth went up. Donors were chiefly white British, with a greater number of females, and clonal diversity was perhaps underestimated.

The chain recombines TRBV7-2 with TRBJ2-3; 8 positions match TRBD1. This specimen was peripheral blood, taken on day 0 of AZD1222 vaccination. This clonotype originated in an adult in good health. For the CDR3, the DNA is TGTGCCAGCCACAATAGGACAGGGCTATCAGATACGCAGTATTTT. This encodes CASHNRTGLSDTQYF.